The text below deals with one T cell receptor (beta chain). Between the trimmed V and J ends, which lost 3 bases and 6 bases, there was a span of 11 bases. This CDR3 has 13 amino acids. From germline, CDR1 is MNHEY and CDR2 SVGAGI. This sample stems from a study of blood T cell repertoires in COVID-19. Only in-frame clones appear in the TCRdb table, and some are missing; sequencing was by immunoSEQ multiplex PCR. Seen here are 300,000 to 500,000 clones, approximately 88% observed once, and the top ten hold more than 2%. The rearrangement uses TRBV6-5 and TRBJ1-2, with D unresolved. The specimen sequenced was PBMCs or T cells enriched from blood (not recorded which). This TCR derives from a woman aged 40 to 50 with acute COVID-19. The CDR3 reads CASSYWASDGYTF. As DNA, the CDR3 is TGTGCCAGCAGTTATTGGGCGTCGGATGGCTACACCTTC.